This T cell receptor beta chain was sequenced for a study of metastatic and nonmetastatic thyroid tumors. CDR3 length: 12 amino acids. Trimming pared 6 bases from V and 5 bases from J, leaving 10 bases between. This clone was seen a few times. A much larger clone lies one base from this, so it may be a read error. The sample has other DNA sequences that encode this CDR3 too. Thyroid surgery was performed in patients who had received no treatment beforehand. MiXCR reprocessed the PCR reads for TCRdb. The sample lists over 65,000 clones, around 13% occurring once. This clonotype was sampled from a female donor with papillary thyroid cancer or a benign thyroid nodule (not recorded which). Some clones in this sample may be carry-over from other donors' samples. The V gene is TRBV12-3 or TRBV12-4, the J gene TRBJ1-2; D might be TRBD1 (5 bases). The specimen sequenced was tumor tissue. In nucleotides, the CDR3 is TGTGCCAGCAGGGACCAGGGATATGGCTACACCTTC. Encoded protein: CASRDQGYGYTF.